Below, 4 T cell receptor beta chains from the same sample are listed, as sequenced in a study of blood T cells in healthy people across ages. With a J-beta primer mix and a sample-barcoded 5' primer, a second PCR ran about 7 to 11 cycles. TCRdb independently ran MiXCR on the 5' RACE reads; one entry per CDR3 protein. The repertoire holds around 1,000,000 distinct CDR3 sequences, with 25% as singletons. A further study also used this sample, focusing on T cells of mothers and their children.

Sequenced sample: blood. The source is a girl aged 2 to 9 in good health.

A few counts support this clonotype. The germline gene is not matched at one end of the junction; a read error may be the cause. This sequence joins TRBV7-8 and TRBJ2-7, with 8 bases lining up with TRBD1. Germline V CDR1 and CDR2: SGHVS, FQNEAQ. There are 14 residues in the CDR3. Here the CDR3 DNA reads TGTGCCAGCAGCAGGGGGACAGGTGCCTATGAGCAGTACTTC. Protein sequence: CASSRGTGAYEQYF.

CDR3 DNA sequence: TGCAGTGCCACAGACACAGCCCGAGGCTCTGGGGCCAACGTCCTGACTTTC. This translates into CSATDTARGSGANVLTF. The chain carries TRBV20-1 and TRBJ2-6, with D uncertain. The CDR3 sequence is 17 residues long. V lost 6 bases and J 0 bases, leaving 18 bases between the germline ends. CDR1 and CDR2 from the germline V gene are DFQATT and SNEGSKA (reference sequence).

This chain connects TRBV12-3 or TRBV12-4 to TRBJ1-6, with 8 bases that match TRBD1. The CDR3 totals 14 residues. V dropped 5 bases and J dropped 12; count of bases not matched to a gene: 9. CDR3 bases: TGTGCCAGCAGTAGGGCAGGGGGCGTGTTACCCCTCCACTTT. Translation: CASSRAGGVLPLHF.

Comments on this clonotype: At one of its ends the junction is not consistent with the germline gene, which may arise from a read error. This chain uses TRBV5-5 with TRBJ2-2, with 11 bases fitting TRBD2. CDR3 size: 16 residues. The germline V gene has CDR1 SGHKS and CDR2 YYEKEE (reference sequence). CDR3 DNA sequence: TGTGCCGGCAGCACAACTAGCGGGAGGAACACCGGGGAGCTGTTTTTT. The encoded protein is CAGSTTSGRNTGELFF.